This T cell receptor (beta chain) was obtained from a study of OX40 agonist ivuxolimab in advanced cancers. Looking at the study overall: Head and neck, renal cell, melanoma or hepatocellular carcinoma were the cancers that dose-escalation patients had.

The CDR3 sequence is 16 residues long. J was trimmed by 9 bases and V by 4 bases; bases with no gene match: 12. The germline V gene has CDR1 SGDLS and CDR2 YYNGEE. Method: immunoSEQ multiplex PCR; TCRdb's copy keeps in-frame clones and lacks some. The top ten hold approximately 0.72% of the sample, which has under 80,000 clones, 86% seen once. Samples were taken at baseline and on day 1 of cycles 4 and 7. Overall study results and limits: Clonal expansion among partial responders at 0.1-3.0 mg/kg ranked near the lowest. Circulating CD4+ and CD8+ T cells showed clonal expansion by week 6 at 0.1 to 3.0 mg/kg.

Concerning this clone itself: Antigen: not known.

This clonotype originated in an adult with an advanced solid tumor such as melanoma, head and neck, liver or kidney cancer. This sequence joins TRBV9 and TRBJ1-5; 11 nucleotides line up with TRBD1. The sample consisted of CD4+ or CD8+ T cells sorted from blood, taken in a trial of the OX40 agonist ivuxolimab. The CDR3 sequence is CASSPGVGTGGRPQHF. The CDR3 region has the DNA TGTGCCAGCAGCCCAGGGGTGGGGACAGGGGGTCGGCCCCAGCATTTT.